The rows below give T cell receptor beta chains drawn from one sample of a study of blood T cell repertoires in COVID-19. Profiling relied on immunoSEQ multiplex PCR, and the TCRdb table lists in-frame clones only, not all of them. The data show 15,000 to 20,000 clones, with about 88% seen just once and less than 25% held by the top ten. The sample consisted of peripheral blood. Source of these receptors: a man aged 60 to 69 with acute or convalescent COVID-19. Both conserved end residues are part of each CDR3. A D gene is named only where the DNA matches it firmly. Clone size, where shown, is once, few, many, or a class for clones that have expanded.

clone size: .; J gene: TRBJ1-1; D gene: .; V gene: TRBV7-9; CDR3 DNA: TGTGCCAGCAGCTTAGAAAAAGACAGGGAAGCTTTCTTT; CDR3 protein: CASSLEKDREAFF
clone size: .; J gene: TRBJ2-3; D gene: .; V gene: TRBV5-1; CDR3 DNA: TGCGCCAGCAGCTTGAAGAGTTCGCTAGATACGCAGTATTTT; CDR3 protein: CASSLKSSLDTQYF
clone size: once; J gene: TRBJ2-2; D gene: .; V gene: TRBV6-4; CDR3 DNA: TGTGCCAGCAGGATAGCTCCCAACACCGGGGAGCTGTTTTTT; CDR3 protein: CASRIAPNTGELFF
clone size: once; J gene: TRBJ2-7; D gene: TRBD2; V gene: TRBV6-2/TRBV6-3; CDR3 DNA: TGTGCCAGCAGCCTATCCTCGGGGGGGCCCTACGAGCAGTACTTC; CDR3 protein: CASSLSSGGPYEQYF
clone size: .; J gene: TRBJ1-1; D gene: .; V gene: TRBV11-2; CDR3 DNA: TGTGCCAGCAGCTTAGGCTTGTTCAGGAACACTGAAGCTTTCTTT; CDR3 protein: CASSLGLFRNTEAFF
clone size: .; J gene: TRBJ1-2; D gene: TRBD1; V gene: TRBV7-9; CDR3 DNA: TGTGCCAGCGGACGACAGGGGCATGGCTACACCTTC; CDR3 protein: CASGRQGHGYTF
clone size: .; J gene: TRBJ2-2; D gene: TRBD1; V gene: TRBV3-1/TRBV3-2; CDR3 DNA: TGTGCCAGCGACAGGGCGGGCACCGGGGAGCTGTTTTTT; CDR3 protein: CASDRAGTGELFF
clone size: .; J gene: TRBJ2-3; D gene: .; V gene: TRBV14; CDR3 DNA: TGTGCCAGCAGCCAAGACCCGCCGGGAACCTTCCGTTTGGGCACAGATACGCAGTATTTT; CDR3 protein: CASSQDPPGTFRLGTDTQYF
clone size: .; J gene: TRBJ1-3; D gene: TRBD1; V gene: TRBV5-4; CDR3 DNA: TGTGCCAGCAGCGAACAGGGGGCTGGAAACACCATATATTTT; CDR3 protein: CASSEQGAGNTIYF
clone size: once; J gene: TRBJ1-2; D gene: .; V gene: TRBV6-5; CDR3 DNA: TGTGCCAGCAGTTACTCCTCCGGGGGGCTGAGCTATGGCTACACCTTC; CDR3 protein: CASSYSSGGLSYGYTF
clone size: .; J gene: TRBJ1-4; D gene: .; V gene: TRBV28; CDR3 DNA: TGTGCCAGCAGTTTGGGCTTTCAAAAACTGTTTTTT; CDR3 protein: CASSLGFQKLFF
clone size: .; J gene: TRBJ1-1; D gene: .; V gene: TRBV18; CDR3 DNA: TGTGCCAGCTCACCACTCCAGTATATGAACACTGAAGCTTTCTTT; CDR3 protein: CASSPLQYMNTEAFF
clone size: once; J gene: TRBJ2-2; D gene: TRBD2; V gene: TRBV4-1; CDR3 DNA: TGCGCCAGCAGCCAAGATCCTAGCGGGGGGAACACCGGGGAGCTGTTTTTT; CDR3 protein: CASSQDPSGGNTGELFF
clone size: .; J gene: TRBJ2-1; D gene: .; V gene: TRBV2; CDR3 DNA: TGTGCCAGCAGTGAACTGGTAAGGGGGAATGAGCAGTTCTTC; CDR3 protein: CASSELVRGNEQFF
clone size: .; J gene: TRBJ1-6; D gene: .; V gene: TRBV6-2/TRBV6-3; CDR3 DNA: TGTGCCAGCAGCTGGGACACTATTAATTCACCCCTCCACTTT; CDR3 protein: CASSWDTINSPLHF
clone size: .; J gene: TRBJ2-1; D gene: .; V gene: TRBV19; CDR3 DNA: TGTGCCAGTAGACCCCGTTCCACGAGCTCCTACAATGAGCAGTTCTTC; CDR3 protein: CASRPRSTSSYNEQFF
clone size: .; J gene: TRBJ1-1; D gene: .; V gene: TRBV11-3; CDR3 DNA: TGTGCCAGCAGCTTTGAACGGGGGACTGAAGCTTTCTTT; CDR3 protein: CASSFERGTEAFF
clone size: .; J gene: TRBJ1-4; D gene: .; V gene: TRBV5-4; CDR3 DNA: TGTGCCAGCAGCTTGGCGGGGGTACCCGGACTGTTTTTT; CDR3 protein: CASSLAGVPGLFF
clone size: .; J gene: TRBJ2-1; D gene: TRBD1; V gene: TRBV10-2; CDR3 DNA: TGCGCCAGCAGTGACACCGGGACAGGGACCTACAATGAGCAGTTCTTC; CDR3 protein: CASSDTGTGTYNEQFF
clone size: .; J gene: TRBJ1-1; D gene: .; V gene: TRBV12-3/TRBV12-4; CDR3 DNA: TGTGCCAGCAGTGACCCGGGAGGCAGTGAAGCTTTCTTT; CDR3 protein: CASSDPGGSEAFF
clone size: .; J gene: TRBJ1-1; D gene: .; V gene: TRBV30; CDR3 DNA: TGTGCCTGGAGTGTCCTCACTGAAGCTTTCTTT; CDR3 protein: CAWSVLTEAFF
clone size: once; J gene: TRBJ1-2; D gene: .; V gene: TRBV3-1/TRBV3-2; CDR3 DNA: TGTGCCAGCAGCCAGAGCCGGGGATCTGGCTACACCTTC; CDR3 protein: CASSQSRGSGYTF
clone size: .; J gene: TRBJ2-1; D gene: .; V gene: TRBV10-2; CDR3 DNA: TGCGCCAGCAGTGGGCAGTGGGTACCAGTGACGAAGCTTGAGGGTGAGCAGTTCTTC; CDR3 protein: CASSGQWVPVTKLEGEQFF
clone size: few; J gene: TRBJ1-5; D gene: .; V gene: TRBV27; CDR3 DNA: TGTGCCAGCAGTTTAGGTGCGGGGGCAGGGCAGCCCCAGCATTTT; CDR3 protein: CASSLGAGAGQPQHF
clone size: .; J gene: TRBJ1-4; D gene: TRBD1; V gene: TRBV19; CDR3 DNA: TGTGCCAGTAGTATGGACAGGGGTAATGAAAAACTGTTTTTT; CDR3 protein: CASSMDRGNEKLFF
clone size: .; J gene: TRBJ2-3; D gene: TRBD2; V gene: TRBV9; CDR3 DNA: TGTGCCAGCAGCGCCCAGCTAGCGGGGGACGACACGCAGTATTTT; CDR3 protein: CASSAQLAGDDTQYF
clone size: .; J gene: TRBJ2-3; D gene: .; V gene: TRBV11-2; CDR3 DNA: TGTGCCAGCAGCTTAGAAGAAACTAGCACAGATACGCAGTATTTT; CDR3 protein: CASSLEETSTDTQYF
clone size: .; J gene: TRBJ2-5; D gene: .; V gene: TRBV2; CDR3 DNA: TGTGCCAGCAAAAGTTTACTGGTCCAAGAGACCCAGTACTTC; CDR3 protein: CASKSLLVQETQYF
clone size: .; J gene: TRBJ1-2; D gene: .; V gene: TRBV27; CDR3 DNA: TGTGCCAGCAGGGACCGGGTAGAGGTGGGGAGATACACCTTC; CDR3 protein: CASRDRVEVGRYTF
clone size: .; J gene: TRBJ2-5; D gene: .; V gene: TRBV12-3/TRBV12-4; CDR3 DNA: TGTGCCAGCAGTTTACTGGAGACCCAGTACTTC; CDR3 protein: CASSLLETQYF
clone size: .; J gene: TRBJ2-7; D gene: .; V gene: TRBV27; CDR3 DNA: TGTGCCAGCAGCCGCGGCTCGGAGCAGTACTTC; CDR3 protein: CASSRGSEQYF
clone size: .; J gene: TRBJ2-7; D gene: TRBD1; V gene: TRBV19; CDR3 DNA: TGTGCCAGTAGTATGGACAGGGGGCGCAAAGAGCAGTACTTC; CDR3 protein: CASSMDRGRKEQYF
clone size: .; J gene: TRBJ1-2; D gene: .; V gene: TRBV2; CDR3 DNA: TGTGCCAGAATATTAACAGGGAACGGCAAGGCAACTAACTATGGCTACACCTTC; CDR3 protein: CARILTGNGKATNYGYTF
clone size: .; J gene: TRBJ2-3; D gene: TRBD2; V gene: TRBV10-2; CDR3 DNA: TGCGCCAGCAGTGTTCTAGCGGGAGTAGTAGATACGCAGTATTTT; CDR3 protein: CASSVLAGVVDTQYF
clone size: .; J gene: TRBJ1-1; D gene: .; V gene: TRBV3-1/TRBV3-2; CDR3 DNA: TGTGCCAGCAGCCAAGTCCAGGGGAACACTGAAGCTTTCTTT; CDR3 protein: CASSQVQGNTEAFF
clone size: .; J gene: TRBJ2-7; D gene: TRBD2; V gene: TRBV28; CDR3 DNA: TGTGCCAGCAGTCTAGCGGGGCGGGGAGCCGTCGGTAGAGGCGCGCAGTACTTC; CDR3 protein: CASSLAGRGAVGRGAQYF
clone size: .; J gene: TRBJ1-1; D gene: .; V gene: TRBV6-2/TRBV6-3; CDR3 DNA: TGTGCCAGCAGTTCCTCCGGGGAGGGCCACACTGAAGCTTTCTTT; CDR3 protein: CASSSSGEGHTEAFF
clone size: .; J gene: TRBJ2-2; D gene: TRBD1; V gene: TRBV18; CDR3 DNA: TGTGCCAGCTCACCAGGACAGGGGACCGGGGAGCTGTTTTTT; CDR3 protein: CASSPGQGTGELFF
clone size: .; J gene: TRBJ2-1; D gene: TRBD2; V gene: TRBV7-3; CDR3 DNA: TGTGCCAGCAGCTTAAAAGGGACTAGCGGGAGTGGGGAGCAGTTCTTC; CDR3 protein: CASSLKGTSGSGEQFF
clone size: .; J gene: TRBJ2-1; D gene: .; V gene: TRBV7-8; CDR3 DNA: TGTGCCAGCAGGTTTGCTCTCCCCGTAGATGAGCAGTTCTTC; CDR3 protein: CASRFALPVDEQFF
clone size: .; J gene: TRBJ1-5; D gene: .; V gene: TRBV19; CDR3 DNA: TGTGCCAGTAGTCACGACATCCCCGGGAGGCCCCAGCATTTT; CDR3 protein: CASSHDIPGRPQHF
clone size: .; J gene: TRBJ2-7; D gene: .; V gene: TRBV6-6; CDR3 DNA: TGTGCCAGCAGTTATGGACAGAACTCCTACGAGCAGTACTTC; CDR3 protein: CASSYGQNSYEQYF
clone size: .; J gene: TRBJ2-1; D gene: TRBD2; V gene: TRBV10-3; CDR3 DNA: TGTGCCATCAGTCCGATTAGCGGGAGAGGGAACAATGAGCAGTTCTTC; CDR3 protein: CAISPISGRGNNEQFF
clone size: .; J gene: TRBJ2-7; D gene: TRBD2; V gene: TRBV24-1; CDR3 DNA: TGTGCCACCAGTGATAGCGGGGGCCGGGGCTACGAGCAGTACTTC; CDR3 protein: CATSDSGGRGYEQYF
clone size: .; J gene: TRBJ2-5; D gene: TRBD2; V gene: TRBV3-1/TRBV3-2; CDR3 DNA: TGTGCCAGCAGCCAAGAGCGACGGACGGGGGGGGAGACCCAGTACTTC; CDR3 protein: CASSQERRTGGETQYF
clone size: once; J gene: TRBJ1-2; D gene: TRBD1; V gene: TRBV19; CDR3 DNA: TGTGCCAGTAGTTCAACAGGGGCGAGCTACACCTTC; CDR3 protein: CASSSTGASYTF
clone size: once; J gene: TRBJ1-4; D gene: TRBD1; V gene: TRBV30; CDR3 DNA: TGTGCCTGGAGTGTCGGGACAGGGTCAGAAAAACTGTTTTTT; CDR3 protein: CAWSVGTGSEKLFF
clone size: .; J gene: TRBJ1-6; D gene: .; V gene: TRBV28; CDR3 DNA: TGTGCCAGCAGTTTCAGCTATAATTCACCCCTCCACTTT; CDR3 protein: CASSFSYNSPLHF
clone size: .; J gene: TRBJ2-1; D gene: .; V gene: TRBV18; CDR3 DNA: TGTGCCAGCTCACCACTGGGCGTGGGCACTGAGCAGTTCTTC; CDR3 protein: CASSPLGVGTEQFF
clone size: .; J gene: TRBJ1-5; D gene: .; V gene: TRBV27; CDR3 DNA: TGTGCCAGCAGTCCCTGGACTGGCAGCAATCAGCCCCAGCATTTT; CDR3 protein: CASSPWTGSNQPQHF
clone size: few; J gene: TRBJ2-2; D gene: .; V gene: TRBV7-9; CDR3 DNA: TGTGCCAGCAGCTTAGTGGGGAGCACCGGGGAGCTGTTTTTT; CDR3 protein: CASSLVGSTGELFF
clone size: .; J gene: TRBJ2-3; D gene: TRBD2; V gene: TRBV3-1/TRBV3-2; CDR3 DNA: TGTGCCAGCAGCCAAGGGACTAGCGGGAGATTAGATACGCAGTATTTT; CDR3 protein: CASSQGTSGRLDTQYF
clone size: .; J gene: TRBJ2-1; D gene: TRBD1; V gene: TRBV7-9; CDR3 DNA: TGTGCCAGCAGCTACACCGGGACAGGGGACCCCAGGCAGTTCTTC; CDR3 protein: CASSYTGTGDPRQFF
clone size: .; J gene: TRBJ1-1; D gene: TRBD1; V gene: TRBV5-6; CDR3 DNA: TGTGCCAGCAGCCGGGACAGGAACACTGAAGCTTTCTTT; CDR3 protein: CASSRDRNTEAFF
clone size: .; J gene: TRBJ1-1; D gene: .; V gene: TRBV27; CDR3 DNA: TGTGCCAGCAGTTTTTCGACCAGGGGATCTGAAGCTTTCTTT; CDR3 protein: CASSFSTRGSEAFF
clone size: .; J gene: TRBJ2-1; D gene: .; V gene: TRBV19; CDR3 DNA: TGTGCCAGTAGTATGCCTGGACAGAAGGTCTACAATGAGCAGTTCTTC; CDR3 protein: CASSMPGQKVYNEQFF
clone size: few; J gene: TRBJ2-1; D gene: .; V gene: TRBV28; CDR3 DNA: TGTGCCAGCAGTTTAAGGGCCCTAGCGAGCTCCTACAATGAGCAGTTCTTC; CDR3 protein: CASSLRALASSYNEQFF
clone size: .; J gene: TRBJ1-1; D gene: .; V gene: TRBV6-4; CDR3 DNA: TGTGCCAGCTCTACGACAGCTAACACTGAAGCTTTCTTT; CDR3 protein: CASSTTANTEAFF
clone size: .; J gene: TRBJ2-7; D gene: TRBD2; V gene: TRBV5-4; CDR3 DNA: TGTGCCAGCAGCTCGGAGACTAGCGGCTACCCCTACGAGCAGTACTTC; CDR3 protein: CASSSETSGYPYEQYF